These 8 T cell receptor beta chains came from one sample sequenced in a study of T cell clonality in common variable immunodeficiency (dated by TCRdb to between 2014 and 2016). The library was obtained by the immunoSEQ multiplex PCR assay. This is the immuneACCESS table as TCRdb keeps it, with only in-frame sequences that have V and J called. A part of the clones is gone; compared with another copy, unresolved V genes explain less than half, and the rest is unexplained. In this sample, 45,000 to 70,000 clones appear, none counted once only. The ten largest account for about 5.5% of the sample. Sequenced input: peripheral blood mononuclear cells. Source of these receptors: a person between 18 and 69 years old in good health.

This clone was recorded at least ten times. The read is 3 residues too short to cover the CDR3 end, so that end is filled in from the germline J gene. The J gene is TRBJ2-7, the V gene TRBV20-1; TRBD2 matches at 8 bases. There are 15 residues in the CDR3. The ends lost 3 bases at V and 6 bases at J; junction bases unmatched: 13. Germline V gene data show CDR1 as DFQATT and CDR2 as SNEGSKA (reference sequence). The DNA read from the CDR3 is TGCAGTGCTAGGAACCCTTCTAGCGGGCCTGGCGAG. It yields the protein CSARNPSSGPGE. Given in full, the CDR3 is CSARNPSSGPGEQYF.

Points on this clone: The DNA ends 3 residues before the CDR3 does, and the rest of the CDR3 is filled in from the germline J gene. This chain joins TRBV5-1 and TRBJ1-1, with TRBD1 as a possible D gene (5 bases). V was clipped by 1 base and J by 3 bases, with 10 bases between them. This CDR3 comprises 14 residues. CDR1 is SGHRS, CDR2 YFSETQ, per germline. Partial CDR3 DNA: TGCGCCAGCAGCTTGCTGGAAGGGGACACTGAA. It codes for CASSLLEGDTE. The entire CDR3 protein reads CASSLLEGDTEAFF.

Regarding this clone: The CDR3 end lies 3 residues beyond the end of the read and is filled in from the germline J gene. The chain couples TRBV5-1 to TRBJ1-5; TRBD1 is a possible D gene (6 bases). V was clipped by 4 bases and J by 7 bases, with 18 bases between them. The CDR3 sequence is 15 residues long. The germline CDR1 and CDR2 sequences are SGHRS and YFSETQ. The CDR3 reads CASSPSGGGGQPQHF. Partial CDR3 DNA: TGCGCCAGCAGCCCCTCGGGCGGGGGCGGCCAGCCC.

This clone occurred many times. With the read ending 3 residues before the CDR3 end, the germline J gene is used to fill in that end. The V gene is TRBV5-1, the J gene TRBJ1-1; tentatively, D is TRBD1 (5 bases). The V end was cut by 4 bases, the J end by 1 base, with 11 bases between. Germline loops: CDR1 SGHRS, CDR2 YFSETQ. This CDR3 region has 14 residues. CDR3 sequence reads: CASSSGASNTEAFF. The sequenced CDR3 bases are TGCGCCAGCAGCAGTGGGGCCTCGAACACTGAA.

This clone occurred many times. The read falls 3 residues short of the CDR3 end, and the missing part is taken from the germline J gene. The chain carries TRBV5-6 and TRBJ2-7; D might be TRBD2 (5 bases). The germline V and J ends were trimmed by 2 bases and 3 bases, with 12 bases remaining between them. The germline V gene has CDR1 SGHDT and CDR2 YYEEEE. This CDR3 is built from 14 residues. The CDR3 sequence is CASSLGGFHYEQYF. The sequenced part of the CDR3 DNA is TGTGCCAGCAGCTTAGGCGGGTTCCACTACGAG.

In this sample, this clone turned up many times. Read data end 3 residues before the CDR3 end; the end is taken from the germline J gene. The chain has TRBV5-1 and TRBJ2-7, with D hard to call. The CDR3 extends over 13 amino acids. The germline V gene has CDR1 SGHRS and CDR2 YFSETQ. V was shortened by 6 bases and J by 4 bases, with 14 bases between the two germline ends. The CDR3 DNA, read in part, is TGCGCCAGCACCGACCCAGGCCTATACGAG. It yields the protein CASTDPGLYE. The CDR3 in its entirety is CASTDPGLYEQYF.

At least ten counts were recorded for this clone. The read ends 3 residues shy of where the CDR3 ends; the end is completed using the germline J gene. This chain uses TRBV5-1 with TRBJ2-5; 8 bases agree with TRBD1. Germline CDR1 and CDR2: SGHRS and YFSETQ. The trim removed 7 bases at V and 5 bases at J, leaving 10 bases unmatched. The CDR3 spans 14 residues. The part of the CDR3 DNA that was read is TGCGCCAGCGGGGTGCAGGGGGCGCGGGAGACC. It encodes CASGVQGARET. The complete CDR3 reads CASGVQGARETQYF.

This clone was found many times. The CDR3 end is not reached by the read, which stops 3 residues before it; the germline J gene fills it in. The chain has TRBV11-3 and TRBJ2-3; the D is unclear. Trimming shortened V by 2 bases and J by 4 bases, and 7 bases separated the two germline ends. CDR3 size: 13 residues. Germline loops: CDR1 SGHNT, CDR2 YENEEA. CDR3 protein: CASSLSLADTQYF. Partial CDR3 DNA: TGTGCCAGCAGCTTAAGCTTGGCAGATACG.